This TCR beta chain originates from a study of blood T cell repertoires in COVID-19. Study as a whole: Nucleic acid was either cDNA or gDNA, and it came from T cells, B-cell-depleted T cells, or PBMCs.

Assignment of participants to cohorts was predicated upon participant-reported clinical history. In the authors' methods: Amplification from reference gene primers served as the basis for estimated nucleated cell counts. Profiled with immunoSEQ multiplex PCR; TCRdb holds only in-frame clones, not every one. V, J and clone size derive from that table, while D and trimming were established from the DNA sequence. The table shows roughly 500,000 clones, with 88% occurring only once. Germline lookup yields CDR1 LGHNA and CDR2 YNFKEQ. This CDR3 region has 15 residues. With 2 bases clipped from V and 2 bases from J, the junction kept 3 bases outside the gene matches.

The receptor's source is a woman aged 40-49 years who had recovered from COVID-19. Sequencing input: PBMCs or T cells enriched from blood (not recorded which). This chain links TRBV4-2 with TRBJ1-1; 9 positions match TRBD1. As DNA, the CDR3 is TGTGCCAGCAGCCAAATGGACAGGGGAAACACTGAAGCTTTCTTT. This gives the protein CASSQMDRGNTEAFF.